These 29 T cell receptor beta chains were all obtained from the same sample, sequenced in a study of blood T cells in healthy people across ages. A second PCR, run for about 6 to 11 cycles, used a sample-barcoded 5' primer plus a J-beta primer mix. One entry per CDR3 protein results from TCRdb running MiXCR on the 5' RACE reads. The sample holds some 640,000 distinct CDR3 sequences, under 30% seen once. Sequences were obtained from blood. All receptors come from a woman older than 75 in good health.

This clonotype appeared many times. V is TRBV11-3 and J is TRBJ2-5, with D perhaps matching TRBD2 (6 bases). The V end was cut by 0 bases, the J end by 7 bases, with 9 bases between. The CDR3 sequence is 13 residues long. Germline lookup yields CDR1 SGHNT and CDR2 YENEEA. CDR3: CASSLEVGGTQYF. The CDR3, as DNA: TGTGCCAGCAGCTTAGAGGTCGGGGGGACCCAGTACTTC.

Here the CDR3 DNA reads TGTGCCAGCAGCGCCGCAGGGGGCCCCCCGACCACTGAAGCTTTCTTT. The encoded protein is CASSAAGGPPTTEAFF. The chain has TRBV7-3 and TRBJ1-1; TRBD1 aligns across 8 bases. The V gene's germline CDR1 is SGHTA and CDR2 FQGTGA. The CDR3 is 16 amino acids. Unmatched junction bases numbered 12, after V lost 5 bases and J lost 4 bases.

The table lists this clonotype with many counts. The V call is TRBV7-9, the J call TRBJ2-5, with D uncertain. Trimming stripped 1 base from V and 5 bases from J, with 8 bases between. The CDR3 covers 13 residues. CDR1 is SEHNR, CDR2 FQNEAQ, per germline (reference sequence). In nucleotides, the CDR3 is TGTGCCAGCAGCTTAGGGGCGAGGGAGACCCAGTACTTC. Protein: CASSLGARETQYF.

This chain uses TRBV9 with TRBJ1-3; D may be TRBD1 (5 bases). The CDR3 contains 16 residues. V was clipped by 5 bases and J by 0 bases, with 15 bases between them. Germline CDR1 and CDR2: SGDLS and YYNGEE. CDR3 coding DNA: TGTGCCAGCAGTCGGGGGAGAGGCGGCTCTGGAAACACCATATATTTT. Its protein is CASSRGRGGSGNTIYF. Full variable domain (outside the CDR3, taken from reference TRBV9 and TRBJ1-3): DSGVTQTPKHLITATGQRVTLRCSPRSGDLSVYWYQQSLDQGLQFLIQYYNGEERAKGNILERFSAQQFPDLHSELNLSSLELGDSALYFCASSRGRGGSGNTIYFGEGSWLTVV.

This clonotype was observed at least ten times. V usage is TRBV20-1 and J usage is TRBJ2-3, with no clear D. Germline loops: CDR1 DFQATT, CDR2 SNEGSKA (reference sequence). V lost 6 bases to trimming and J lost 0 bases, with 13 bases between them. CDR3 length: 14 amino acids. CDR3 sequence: CSAEVGRSTDTQYF. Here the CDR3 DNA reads TGCAGTGCAGAGGTCGGGCGAAGCACAGATACGCAGTATTTT.

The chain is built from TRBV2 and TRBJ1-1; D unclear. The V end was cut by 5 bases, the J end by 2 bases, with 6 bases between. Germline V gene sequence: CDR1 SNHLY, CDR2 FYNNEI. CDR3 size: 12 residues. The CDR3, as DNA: TGTGCCAGCAGTATCGTAAACACTGAAGCTTTCTTT. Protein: CASSIVNTEAFF.

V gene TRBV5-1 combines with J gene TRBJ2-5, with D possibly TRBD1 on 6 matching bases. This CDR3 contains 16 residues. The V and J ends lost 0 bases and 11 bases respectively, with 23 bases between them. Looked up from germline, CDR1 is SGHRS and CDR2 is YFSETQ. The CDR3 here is CASSLGGDRLGNEQYF. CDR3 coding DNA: TGCGCCAGCAGCTTGGGAGGTGACAGGCTAGGCAATGAGCAGTACTTC.

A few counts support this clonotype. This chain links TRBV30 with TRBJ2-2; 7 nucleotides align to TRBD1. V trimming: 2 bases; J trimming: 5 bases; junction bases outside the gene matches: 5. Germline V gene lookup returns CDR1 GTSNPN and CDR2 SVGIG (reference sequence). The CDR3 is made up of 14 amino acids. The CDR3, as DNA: TGTGCCTGGAGTTCGGGACAGATTACCGGGGAGCTGTTTTTT. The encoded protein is CAWSSGQITGELFF.

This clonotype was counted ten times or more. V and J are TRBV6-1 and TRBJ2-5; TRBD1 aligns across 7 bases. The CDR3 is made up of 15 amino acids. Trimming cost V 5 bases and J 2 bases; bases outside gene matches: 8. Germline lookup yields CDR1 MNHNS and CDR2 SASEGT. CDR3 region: CASSPRTGSQETQYF. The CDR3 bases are TGTGCCAGCAGTCCTAGGACAGGCAGTCAAGAGACCCAGTACTTC.

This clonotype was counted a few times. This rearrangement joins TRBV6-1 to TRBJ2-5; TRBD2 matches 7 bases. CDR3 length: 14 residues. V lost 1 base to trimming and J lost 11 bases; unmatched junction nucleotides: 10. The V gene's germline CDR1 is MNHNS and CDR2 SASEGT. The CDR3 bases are TGTGCCAGCAGTGAAGGGGGGGGGATCGATGAGCAGTACTTC. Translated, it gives CASSEGGGIDEQYF.

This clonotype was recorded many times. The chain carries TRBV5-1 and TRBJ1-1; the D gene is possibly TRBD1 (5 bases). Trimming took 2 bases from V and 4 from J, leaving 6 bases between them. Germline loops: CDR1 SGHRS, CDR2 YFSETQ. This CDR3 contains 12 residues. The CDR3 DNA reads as TGCGCCAGCAGCTTAAGGGGCACTGAAGCTTTCTTT. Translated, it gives CASSLRGTEAFF.

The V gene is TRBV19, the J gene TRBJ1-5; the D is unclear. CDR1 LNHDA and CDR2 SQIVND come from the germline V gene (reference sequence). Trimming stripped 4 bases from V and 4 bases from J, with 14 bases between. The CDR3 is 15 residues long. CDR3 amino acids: CASSTYFRGNQPQHF. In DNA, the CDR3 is TGTGCCAGTAGTACATATTTCAGAGGAAATCAGCCCCAGCATTTT.

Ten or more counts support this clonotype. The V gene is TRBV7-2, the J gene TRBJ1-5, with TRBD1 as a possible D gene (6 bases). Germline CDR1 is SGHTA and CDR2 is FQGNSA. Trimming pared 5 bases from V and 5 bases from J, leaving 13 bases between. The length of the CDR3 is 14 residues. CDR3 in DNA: TGTGCCAGCAGCCCTGGACAGCGCGATCAGCCCCAGCATTTT. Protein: CASSPGQRDQPQHF.

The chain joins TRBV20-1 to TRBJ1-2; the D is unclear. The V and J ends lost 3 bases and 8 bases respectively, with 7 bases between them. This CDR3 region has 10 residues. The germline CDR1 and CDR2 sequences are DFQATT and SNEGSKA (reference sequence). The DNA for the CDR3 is TGCAGTGCTAGTGCAAACGGCTACACCTTC. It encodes CSASANGYTF.

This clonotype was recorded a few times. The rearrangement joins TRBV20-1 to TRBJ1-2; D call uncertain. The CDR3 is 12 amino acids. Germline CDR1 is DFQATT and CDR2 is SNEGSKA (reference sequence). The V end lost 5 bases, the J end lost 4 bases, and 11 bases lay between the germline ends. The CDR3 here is CSAGDGAYGYTF. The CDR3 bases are TGCAGTGCTGGCGACGGCGCCTATGGCTACACCTTC.

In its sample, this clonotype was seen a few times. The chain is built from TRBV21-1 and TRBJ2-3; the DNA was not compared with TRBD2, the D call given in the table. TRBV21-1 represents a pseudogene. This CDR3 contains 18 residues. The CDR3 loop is CASSSKYIWLALSDTRYF. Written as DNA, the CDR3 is TGTGCCAGCAGCTCAAAGTATATATGGCTAGCTCTTAGCGATACGCGGTATTTT.

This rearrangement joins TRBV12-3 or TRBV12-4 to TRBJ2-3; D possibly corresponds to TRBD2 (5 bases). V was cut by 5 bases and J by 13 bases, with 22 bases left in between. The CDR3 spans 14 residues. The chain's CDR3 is CASSPEDGTDAEYF. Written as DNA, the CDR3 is TGTGCCAGCAGTCCGGAGGATGGAACAGATGCGGAGTATTTT.

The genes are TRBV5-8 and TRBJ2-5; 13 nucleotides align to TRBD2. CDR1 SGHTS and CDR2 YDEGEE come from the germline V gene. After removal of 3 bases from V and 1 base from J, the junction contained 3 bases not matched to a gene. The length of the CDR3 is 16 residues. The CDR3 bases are TGTGCCAGCAGCTCGGGACTAGCGGGGATCCAAGAGACCCAGTACTTC. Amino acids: CASSSGLAGIQETQYF.

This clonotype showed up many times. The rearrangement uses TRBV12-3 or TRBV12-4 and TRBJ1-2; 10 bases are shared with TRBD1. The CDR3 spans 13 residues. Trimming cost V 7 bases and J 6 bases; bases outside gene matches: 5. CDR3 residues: CASTVTGGNGYTF. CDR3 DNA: TGTGCCAGCACCGTGACAGGGGGCAATGGCTACACCTTC.

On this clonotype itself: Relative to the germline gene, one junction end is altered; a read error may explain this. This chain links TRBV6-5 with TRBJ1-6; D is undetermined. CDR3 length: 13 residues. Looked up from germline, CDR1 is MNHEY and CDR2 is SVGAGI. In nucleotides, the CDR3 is TGTGCCAGCAGGAGACTCTCGGATTCAACCCTCCACTTT. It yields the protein CASRRLSDSTLHF.

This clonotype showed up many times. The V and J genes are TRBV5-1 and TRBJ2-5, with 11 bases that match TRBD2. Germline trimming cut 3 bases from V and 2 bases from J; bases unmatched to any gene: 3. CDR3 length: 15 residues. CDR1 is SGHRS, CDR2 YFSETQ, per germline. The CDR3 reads CASSSLAGDQETQYF. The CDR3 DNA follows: TGCGCCAGCAGCTCACTAGCGGGGGATCAAGAGACCCAGTACTTC.

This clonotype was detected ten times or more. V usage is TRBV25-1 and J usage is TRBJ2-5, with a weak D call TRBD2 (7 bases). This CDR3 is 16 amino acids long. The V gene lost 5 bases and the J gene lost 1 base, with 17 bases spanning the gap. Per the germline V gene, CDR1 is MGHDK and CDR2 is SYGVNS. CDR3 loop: CASSPYGGGPQETQYF. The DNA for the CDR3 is TGTGCCAGCAGTCCTTATGGGGGGGGGCCCCAAGAGACCCAGTACTTC.

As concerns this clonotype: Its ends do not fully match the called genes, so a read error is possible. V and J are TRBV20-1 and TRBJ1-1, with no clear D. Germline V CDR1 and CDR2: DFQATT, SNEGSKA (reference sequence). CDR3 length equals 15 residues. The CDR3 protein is CGALRRASVNTEAFF. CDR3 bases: TGCGGTGCTCTAAGACGGGCTTCGGTGAACACTGAAGCTTTCTTT.

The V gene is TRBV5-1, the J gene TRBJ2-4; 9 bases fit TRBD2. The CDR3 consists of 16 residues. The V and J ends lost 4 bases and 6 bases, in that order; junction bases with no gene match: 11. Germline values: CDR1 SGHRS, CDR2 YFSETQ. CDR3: CASSDSGAGGGNIQYF. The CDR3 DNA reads TGCGCCAGCAGCGACTCTGGAGCGGGAGGCGGAAACATTCAGTACTTC.

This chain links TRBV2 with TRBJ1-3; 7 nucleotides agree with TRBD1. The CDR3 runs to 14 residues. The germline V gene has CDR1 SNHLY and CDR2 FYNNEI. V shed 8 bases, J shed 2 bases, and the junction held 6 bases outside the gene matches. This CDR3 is CASESQGAGNTIYF. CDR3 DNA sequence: TGTGCCAGCGAATCCCAGGGGGCTGGAAACACCATATATTTT.

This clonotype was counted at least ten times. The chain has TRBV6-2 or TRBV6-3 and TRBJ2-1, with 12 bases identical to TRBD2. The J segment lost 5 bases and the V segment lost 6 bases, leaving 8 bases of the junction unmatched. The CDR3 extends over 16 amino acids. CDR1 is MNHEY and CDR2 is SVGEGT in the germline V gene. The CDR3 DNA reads TGTGCCAGCAGCCGAACTAGCGGGGGGCTCCACAATGAGCAGTTCTTC. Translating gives CASSRTSGGLHNEQFF.

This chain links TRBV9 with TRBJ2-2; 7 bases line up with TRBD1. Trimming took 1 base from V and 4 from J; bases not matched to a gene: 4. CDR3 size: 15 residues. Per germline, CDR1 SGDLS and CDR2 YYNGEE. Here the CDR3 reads CASSVLGDSTGELFF. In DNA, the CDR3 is TGTGCCAGCAGCGTACTCGGGGACAGCACCGGGGAGCTGTTTTTT.

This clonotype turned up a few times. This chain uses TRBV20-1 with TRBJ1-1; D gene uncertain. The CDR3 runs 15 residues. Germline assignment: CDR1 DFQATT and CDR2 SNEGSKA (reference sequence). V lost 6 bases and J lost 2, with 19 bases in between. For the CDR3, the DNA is TGCAGTGCCAACCGGGTTATGACCGGAAACACTGAAGCTTTCTTT. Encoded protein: CSANRVMTGNTEAFF.

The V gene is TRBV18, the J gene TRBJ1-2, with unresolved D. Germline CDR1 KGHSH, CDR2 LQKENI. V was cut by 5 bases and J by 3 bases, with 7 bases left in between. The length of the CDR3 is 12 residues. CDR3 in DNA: TGTGCCAGCTCAGAAATGTACTATGGCTACACCTTC. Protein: CASSEMYYGYTF.